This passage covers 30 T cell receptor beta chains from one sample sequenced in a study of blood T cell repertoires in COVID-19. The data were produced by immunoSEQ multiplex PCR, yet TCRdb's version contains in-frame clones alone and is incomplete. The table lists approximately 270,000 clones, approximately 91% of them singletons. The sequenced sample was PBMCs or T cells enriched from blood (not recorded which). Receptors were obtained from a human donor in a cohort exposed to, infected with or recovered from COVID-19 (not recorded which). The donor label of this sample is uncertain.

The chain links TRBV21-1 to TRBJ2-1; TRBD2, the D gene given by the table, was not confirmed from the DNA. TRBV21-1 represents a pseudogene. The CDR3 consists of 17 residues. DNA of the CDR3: TGTGCCAGCAGCATTGCGGGGAGGCAGGAGCCCTACAATGAGCAGTTCTTC. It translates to CASSIAGRQEPYNEQFF.

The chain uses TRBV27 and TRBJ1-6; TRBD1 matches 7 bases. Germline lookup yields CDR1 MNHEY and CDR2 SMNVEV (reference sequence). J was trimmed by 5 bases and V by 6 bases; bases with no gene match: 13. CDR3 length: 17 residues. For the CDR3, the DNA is TGTGCCAGCAGATCGCCCCTCAGGGACAGACATAATTCACCCCTCCACTTT. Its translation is CASRSPLRDRHNSPLHF.

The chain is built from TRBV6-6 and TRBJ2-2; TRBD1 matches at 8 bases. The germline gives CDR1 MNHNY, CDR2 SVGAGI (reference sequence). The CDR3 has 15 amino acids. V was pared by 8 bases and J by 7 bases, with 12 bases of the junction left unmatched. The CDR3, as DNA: TGTGCCAGCGGGCAGACAGGGGCCCGGAACGGGGAGCTGTTTTTT. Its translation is CASGQTGARNGELFF.

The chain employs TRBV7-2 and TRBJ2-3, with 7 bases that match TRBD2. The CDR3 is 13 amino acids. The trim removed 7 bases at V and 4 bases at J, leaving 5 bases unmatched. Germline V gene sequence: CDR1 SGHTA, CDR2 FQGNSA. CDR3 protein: CASTTSVADTQYF. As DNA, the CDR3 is TGTGCCAGCACCACTAGCGTTGCAGATACGCAGTATTTT.

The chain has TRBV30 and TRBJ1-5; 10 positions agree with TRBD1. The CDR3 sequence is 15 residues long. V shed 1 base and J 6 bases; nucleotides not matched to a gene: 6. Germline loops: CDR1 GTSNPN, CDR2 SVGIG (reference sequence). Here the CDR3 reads CAWSDGQGGSQPQHF. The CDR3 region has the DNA TGTGCCTGGAGTGATGGACAGGGGGGCAGTCAGCCCCAGCATTTT.

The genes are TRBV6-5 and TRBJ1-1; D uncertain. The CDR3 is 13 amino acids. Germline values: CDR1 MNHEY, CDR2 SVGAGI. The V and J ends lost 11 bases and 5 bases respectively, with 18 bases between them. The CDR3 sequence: CAGNQPPGTEAFF. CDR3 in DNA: TGTGCCGGGAACCAGCCCCCGGGGACTGAAGCTTTCTTT.

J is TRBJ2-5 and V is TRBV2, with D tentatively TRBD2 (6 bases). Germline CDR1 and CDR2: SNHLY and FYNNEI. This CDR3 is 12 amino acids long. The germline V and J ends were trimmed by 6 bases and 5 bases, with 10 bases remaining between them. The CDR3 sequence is CASRRDGETQYF. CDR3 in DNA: TGTGCCAGCAGGCGGGACGGTGAGACCCAGTACTTC.

CDR3 coding DNA: TGTGCCATCAGTGAGTCCGGGATCGCACGCAACAATGAGCAGTTCTTC. Encoded protein: CAISESGIARNNEQFF. This rearrangement joins TRBV10-3 to TRBJ2-1; perhaps TRBD2 as D (5 bases). The CDR3 extends over 16 amino acids. Trimming stripped 0 bases from V and 5 bases from J, with 14 bases between. Germline V gene sequence: CDR1 ENHRY, CDR2 SYGVKD.

The CDR3 bases are TGTGCCATCAGCGCCCGAGGGGGTGAAATATCCTACGAGCAGTACTTC. Amino acids: CAISARGGEISYEQYF. The chain links TRBV10-3 to TRBJ2-7, with a possible D match to TRBD1 (6 bases). CDR3 length: 16 residues. Trimming pared 6 bases from V and 1 base from J, leaving 19 bases between. The germline gives CDR1 ENHRY, CDR2 SYGVKD.

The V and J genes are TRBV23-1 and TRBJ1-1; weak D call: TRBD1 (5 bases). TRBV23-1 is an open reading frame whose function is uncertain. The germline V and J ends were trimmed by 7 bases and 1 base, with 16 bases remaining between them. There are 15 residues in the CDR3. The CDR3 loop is CASTETRRGNTEAFF. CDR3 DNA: TGCGCCAGCACAGAAACGAGGAGGGGGAACACTGAAGCTTTCTTT.

The CDR3 loop is CASRQGEEGEQFF. The CDR3 nucleotides read TGTGCCAGCAGGCAGGGAGAGGAGGGTGAGCAGTTCTTC. This sequence joins TRBV27 and TRBJ2-1; TRBD2 is a possible D gene (6 bases). The germline CDR1 and CDR2 sequences are MNHEY and SMNVEV (reference sequence). This CDR3 comprises 13 residues. With 6 bases removed from V and 9 bases from J, the gap between germline ends came to 15 bases.

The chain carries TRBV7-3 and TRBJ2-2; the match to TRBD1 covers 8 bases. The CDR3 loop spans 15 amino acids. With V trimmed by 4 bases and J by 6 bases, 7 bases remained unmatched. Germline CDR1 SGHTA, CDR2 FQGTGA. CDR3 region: CASSSSRTGSGELFF. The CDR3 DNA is TGTGCCAGCAGCTCTAGCCGGACAGGGTCCGGGGAGCTGTTTTTT.

CDR3 loop: CASSLGTELMNTEAFF. In nucleotides, the CDR3 is TGTGCCAGCAGCCTAGGGACAGAACTGATGAACACTGAAGCTTTCTTT. The genes are TRBV7-6 and TRBJ1-1, with TRBD1 matching 7 bases. This CDR3 is built from 16 residues. J lost 0 bases, V lost 5 bases, and 9 bases had no gene match. Germline V gene lookup returns CDR1 SGHVS and CDR2 FNYEAQ.

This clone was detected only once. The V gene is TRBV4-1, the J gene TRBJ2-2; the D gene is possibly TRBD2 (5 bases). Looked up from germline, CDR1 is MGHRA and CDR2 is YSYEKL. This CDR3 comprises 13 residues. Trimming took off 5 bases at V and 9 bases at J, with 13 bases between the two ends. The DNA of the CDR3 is TGCGCCAGCAGCGGACTCCGGGGAAGGGAGCTGTTTTTT. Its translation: CASSGLRGRELFF.

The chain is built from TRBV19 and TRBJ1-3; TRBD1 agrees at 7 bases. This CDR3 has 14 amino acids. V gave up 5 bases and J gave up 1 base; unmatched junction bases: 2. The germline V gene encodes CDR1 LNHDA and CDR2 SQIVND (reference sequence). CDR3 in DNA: TGTGCCAGTAGTCCGACAGGGTCTGGAAACACCATATATTTT. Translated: CASSPTGSGNTIYF. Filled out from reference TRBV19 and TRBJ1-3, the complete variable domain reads DGGITQSPKYLFRKEGQNVTLSCEQNLNHDAMYWYRQDPGQGLRLIYYSQIVNDFQKGDIAEGYSVSREKKESFPLTVTSAQKNPTAFYLCASSPTGSGNTIYFGEGSWLTVV.

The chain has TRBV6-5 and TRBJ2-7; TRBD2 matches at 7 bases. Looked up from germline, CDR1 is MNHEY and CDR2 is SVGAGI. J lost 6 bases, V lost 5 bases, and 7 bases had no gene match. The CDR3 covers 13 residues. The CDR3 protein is CASSLLADLEQYF. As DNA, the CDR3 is TGTGCCAGCAGTCTTCTAGCGGACCTCGAGCAGTACTTC.

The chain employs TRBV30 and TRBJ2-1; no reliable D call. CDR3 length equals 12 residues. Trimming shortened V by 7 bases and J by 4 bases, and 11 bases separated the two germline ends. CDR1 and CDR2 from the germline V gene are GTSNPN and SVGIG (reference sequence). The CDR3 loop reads CAFFPRYNEQFF. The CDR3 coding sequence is TGTGCCTTCTTCCCCAGGTACAATGAGCAGTTCTTC.

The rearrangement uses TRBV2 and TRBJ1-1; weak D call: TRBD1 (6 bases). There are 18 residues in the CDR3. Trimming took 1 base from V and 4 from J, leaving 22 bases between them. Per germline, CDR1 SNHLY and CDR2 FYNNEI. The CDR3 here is CASSEEQGLLRGSTEAFF. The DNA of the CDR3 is TGTGCCAGCAGTGAAGAGCAGGGGCTGCTTCGCGGGAGCACTGAAGCTTTCTTT. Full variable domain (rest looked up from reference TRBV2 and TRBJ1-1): EPEVTQTPSHQVTQMGQEVILRCVPISNHLYFYWYRQILGQKVEFLVSFYNNEISEKSEIFDDQFSVERPDGSNFTLKIRSTKLEDSAMYFCASSEEQGLLRGSTEAFFGQGTRLTVV.

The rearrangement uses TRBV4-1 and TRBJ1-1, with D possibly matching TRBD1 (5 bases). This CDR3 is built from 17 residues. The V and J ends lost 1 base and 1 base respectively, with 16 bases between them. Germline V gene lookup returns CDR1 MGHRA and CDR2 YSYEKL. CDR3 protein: CASSQGSGRAKNTEAFF. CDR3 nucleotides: TGCGCCAGCAGCCAAGGGTCGGGCAGGGCAAAGAACACTGAAGCTTTCTTT.

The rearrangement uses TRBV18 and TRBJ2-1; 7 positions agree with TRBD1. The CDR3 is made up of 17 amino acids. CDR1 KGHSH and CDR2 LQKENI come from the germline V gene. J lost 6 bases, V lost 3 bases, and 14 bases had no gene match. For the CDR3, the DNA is TGTGCCAGCTCACCGTTGCCGACAGGGCGGGCGAGCAATGAGCAGTTCTTC. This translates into CASSPLPTGRASNEQFF.

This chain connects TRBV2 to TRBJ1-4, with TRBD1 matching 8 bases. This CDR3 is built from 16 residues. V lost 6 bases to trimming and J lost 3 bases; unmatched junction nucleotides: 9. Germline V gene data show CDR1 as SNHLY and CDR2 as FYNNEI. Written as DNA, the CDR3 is TGTGCCAGCAGGAGAGACAGGGGAGGGTCTAATGAAAAACTGTTTTTT. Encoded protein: CASRRDRGGSNEKLFF.

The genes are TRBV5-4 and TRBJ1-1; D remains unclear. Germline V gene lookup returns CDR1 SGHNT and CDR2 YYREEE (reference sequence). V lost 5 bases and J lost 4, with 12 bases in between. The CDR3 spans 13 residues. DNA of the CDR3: TGTGCCAGCAGTTTCCCCCCCAGCACTGAAGCTTTCTTT. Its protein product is CASSFPPSTEAFF.

This chain's CDR3 is CARSGAVNEKLFF. The CDR3 DNA reads as TGTGCACGCAGTGGGGCCGTTAATGAAAAACTGTTTTTT. The chain employs TRBV30 and TRBJ1-4; possibly TRBD1 for D (5 bases). Looked up from germline, CDR1 is GTSNPN and CDR2 is SVGIG (reference sequence). This CDR3 spans 13 amino acids.

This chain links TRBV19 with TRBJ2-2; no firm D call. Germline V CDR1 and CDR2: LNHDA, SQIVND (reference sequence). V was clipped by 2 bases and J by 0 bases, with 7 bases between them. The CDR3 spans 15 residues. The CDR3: CASSITTPNTGELFF. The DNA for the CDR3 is TGTGCCAGTAGTATAACTACCCCGAACACCGGGGAGCTGTTTTTT.

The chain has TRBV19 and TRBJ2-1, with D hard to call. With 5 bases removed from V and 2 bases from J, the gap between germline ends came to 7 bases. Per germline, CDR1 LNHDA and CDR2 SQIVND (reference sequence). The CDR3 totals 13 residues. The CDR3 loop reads CASSFTAYNEQFF. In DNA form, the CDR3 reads TGTGCCAGTAGTTTTACGGCCTACAATGAGCAGTTCTTC.

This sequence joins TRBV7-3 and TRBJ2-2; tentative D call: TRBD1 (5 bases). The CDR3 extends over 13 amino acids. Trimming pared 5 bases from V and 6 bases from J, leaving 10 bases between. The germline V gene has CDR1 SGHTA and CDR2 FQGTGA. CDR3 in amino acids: CASSEQASGELFF. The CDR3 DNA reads TGTGCCAGCAGCGAACAGGCGTCCGGGGAGCTGTTTTTT.

As DNA, the CDR3 is TGTGCCAGCAGGGGACAGGGGGGGGATACGCAGTATTTT. Protein: CASRGQGGDTQYF. The V call is TRBV7-2, the J call TRBJ2-3; TRBD1 agrees at 11 bases. Per germline, CDR1 SGHTA and CDR2 FQGNSA. There are 13 residues in the CDR3. Unmatched junction bases numbered 2, after V lost 6 bases and J lost 6 bases.

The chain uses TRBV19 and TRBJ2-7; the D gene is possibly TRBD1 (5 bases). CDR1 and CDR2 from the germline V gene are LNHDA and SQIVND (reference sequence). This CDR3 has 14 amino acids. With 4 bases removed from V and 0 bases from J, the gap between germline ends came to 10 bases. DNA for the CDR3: TGTGCCAGTAGTACGGCAGGGCGCTCCTACGAGCAGTACTTC. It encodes CASSTAGRSYEQYF. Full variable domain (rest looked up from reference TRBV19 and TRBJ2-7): DGGITQSPKYLFRKEGQNVTLSCEQNLNHDAMYWYRQDPGQGLRLIYYSQIVNDFQKGDIAEGYSVSREKKESFPLTVTSAQKNPTAFYLCASSTAGRSYEQYFGPGTRLTVT.

CDR3 nucleotides: TGTGCCAGCAGCCAAGCCTCGGACAGGGCCTTCACCCTCCACTTT. This encodes CASSQASDRAFTLHF. The rearrangement links TRBV3-1 (or the pseudogene TRBV3-2) to TRBJ1-6; TRBD1 matches at 8 bases. V dropped 1 base and J dropped 14; count of bases not matched to a gene: 10. Germline V gives CDR1 LGHDT, CDR2 YNNKEL (reference sequence). CDR3 length: 15 amino acids.

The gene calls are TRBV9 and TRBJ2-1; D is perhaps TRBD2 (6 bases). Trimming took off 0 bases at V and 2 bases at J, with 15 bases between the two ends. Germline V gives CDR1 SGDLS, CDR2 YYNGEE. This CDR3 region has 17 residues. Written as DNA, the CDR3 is TGTGCCAGCAGCGTAGGTATTAGGGGACTGCCCTACAATGAGCAGTTCTTC. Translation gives CASSVGIRGLPYNEQFF.